Presented here are 20 T cell receptor beta chains from one specimen sequenced in a study of T cells in Graves' hyperthyroidism and ophthalmopathy (dated by TCRdb to between 2018 and 2020). The receptor library was made with multiplex PCR. Sequenced on an Illumina HiSeq 2000. Amplification of TCR beta CDR3 regions was carried out from RNA transcripts. A first-round RT-PCR of the TCR CDR3 used the HTBI primer set with the Qiagen OneStep RT-PCR kit. TCRdb reprocessing: public reads trimmed at Q25 with fastp, clones called with MiXCR, in-frame beta chains kept. Rows are unified per CDR3 protein, each entry keeping the most common DNA and genes. The sample records under 65,000 distinct CDR3 sequences, approximately 57% of which are singletons. Clones ranked in the top ten supply roughly 3.3% of the sample. Sequences were obtained from blood. These receptors were obtained from a woman between 55 and 75 years old with Graves' ophthalmopathy.

The DNA of the CDR3 is TGTGCCACGAGGGAGGGAGGAGGCTACGAGCAGTACGTC. Protein: CATREGGGYEQYV. The rearrangement uses TRBV15 and TRBJ2-7; TRBD2 agrees at 7 bases. This CDR3 spans 13 amino acids. J was trimmed by 3 bases and V by 9 bases; bases with no gene match: 8. The germline CDR1 and CDR2 sequences are LNHNV and YYDKDF (reference sequence).

Ten or more counts support this clonotype. The rearrangement uses TRBV19 and TRBJ1-5; the match to TRBD1 covers 10 bases. Germline V gene data show CDR1 as LNHDA and CDR2 as SQIVND (reference sequence). CDR3 length: 17 residues. J lost 1 base, V lost 1 base, and 4 bases had no gene match. CDR3 sequence reads: CASSIGWTGGSNQPQHF. As DNA, the CDR3 is TGTGCCAGTAGTATAGGATGGACAGGGGGAAGCAATCAGCCCCAGCATTTT. Filled out from reference TRBV19 and TRBJ1-5, the complete variable domain reads DGGITQSPKYLFRKEGQNVTLSCEQNLNHDAMYWYRQDPGQGLRLIYYSQIVNDFQKGDIAEGYSVSREKKESFPLTVTSAQKNPTAFYLCASSIGWTGGSNQPQHFGDGTRLSIL.

The rearrangement links TRBV12-3 or TRBV12-4 to TRBJ1-1, with D uncertain. Trimming removed 4 bases at V and 4 bases at J, with 13 bases between. The CDR3 has 14 residues. The CDR3 DNA reads TGTGCCAGCAGTTCTCGCCTGGGAAGCACTGAAGCTTTCTTT. This encodes CASSSRLGSTEAFF.

This clonotype was seen repeatedly, ten times or more. The J gene is TRBJ2-7, the V gene TRBV6-4; a weak D match, TRBD2 (7 bases). Trimming removed 4 bases at V and 2 bases at J, with 15 bases between. Per the germline V gene, CDR1 is MRHNA and CDR2 is SNTAGT. There are 15 residues in the CDR3. CDR3 nucleotides: TGTGCCAGCAGTGCCGAGGGGGGAGGGCCCTACGAGCAGTACTTC. It translates to CASSAEGGGPYEQYF.

This chain uses TRBV20-1 with TRBJ1-4; 7 nucleotides agree with TRBD1. Per the germline V gene, CDR1 is DFQATT and CDR2 is SNEGSKA (reference sequence). The CDR3 loop spans 13 amino acids. The CDR3 spells CSARQGVDEKLFF. The CDR3 coding sequence is TGCAGCGCTCGACAGGGAGTAGATGAAAAACTGTTTTTT.

At least ten counts were recorded for this clonotype. The J gene is TRBJ2-3, the V gene TRBV29-1; 12 positions match TRBD2. This CDR3 is 17 amino acids long. J lost 3 bases, V lost 6 bases, and 13 bases had no gene match. The germline gives CDR1 SQVTM, CDR2 ANQGSEA. The CDR3 sequence is CSVLGLAGSLKTDTQYF. The DNA of the CDR3 is TGCAGCGTACTCGGACTAGCGGGAAGTCTTAAGACAGATACGCAGTATTTT.

Here the CDR3 DNA reads TGTGCCACCAGTGATAGGAGGCTAGCGGTCCGGGGTACGCAGTATTTT. As protein: CATSDRRLAVRGTQYF. The chain employs TRBV24-1 and TRBJ2-3; 7 bases match TRBD2. V shed 3 bases, J shed 8 bases, and the junction held 13 bases outside the gene matches. The length of the CDR3 is 16 residues. Germline CDR1 reads KGHDR; CDR2 reads SFDVKD.

This clonotype appeared many times. The rearrangement links TRBV28 to TRBJ1-2, with TRBD1 as a possible D gene (5 bases). Trimming removed 6 bases at V and 4 bases at J, with 18 bases between. Germline CDR1 and CDR2: MDHEN and SYDVKM. The CDR3 covers 15 residues. The CDR3 coding sequence is TGTGCCAGCAGATCGACAGAGACTAAGATCTATGGCTACACCTTC. It translates to CASRSTETKIYGYTF.

In the case of this clonotype: Given the absence of the conserved phenylalanine or tryptophan at the CDR3 end, a read error is likely. The limits of the CDR3 on the DNA are not certain, so only TCRdb's listed CDR3 is given. The chain couples TRBV2 to TRBJ1-1; the table's D call TRBD1 went unverified against the DNA. In germline, CDR1 is SNHLY, CDR2 FYNNEI. From its first to its last residue, the CDR3 has 16 amino acids. The CDR3 spells CASSETGTSRVTEALL.

This chain links TRBV19 with TRBJ2-7; 7 bases map to TRBD2. This CDR3 comprises 14 residues. Germline CDR1 LNHDA, CDR2 SQIVND (reference sequence). V dropped 4 bases and J dropped 4; count of bases not matched to a gene: 7. This chain's CDR3 is CASSSQSGAYEQYF. The CDR3 bases are TGTGCCAGTAGTAGTCAAAGCGGGGCATACGAGCAGTACTTC.

The chain is built from TRBV19 and TRBJ2-1; the match to TRBD2 covers 7 bases. This CDR3 has 20 amino acids. The J segment lost 6 bases and the V segment lost 4 bases, leaving 24 bases of the junction unmatched. CDR1 and CDR2 from the germline V gene are LNHDA and SQIVND (reference sequence). The DNA for the CDR3 is TGTGCCAGTAGTAGCGTGGGTTTCGCGAACACCGGGGAGGGACGCAATGAGCAGTTCTTC. It translates to CASSSVGFANTGEGRNEQFF. Together with reference TRBV19 and TRBJ2-1, the CDR3 gives the full variable domain: DGGITQSPKYLFRKEGQNVTLSCEQNLNHDAMYWYRQDPGQGLRLIYYSQIVNDFQKGDIAEGYSVSREKKESFPLTVTSAQKNPTAFYLCASSSVGFANTGEGRNEQFFGPGTRLTVL.

This clonotype has only a few counts. This chain uses TRBV5-1 with TRBJ1-1, with D perhaps matching TRBD1 (5 bases). The CDR3 consists of 15 residues. Trimming removed 0 bases from V and 6 bases from J, with 15 bases in between. In germline, CDR1 is SGHRS, CDR2 YFSETQ. In nucleotides, the CDR3 is TGCGCCAGCAGCTTGGCGCTGGGGGAGAGCGCTGAAGCTTTCTTT. Amino acids: CASSLALGESAEAFF.

This clonotype was seen ten or more times. The rearrangement joins TRBV20-1 to TRBJ2-7, with TRBD2 as a possible D gene (5 bases). CDR3 length: 15 amino acids. V lost 0 bases and J 0 bases, leaving 12 bases between the germline ends. From germline, CDR1 is DFQATT and CDR2 SNEGSKA (reference sequence). This chain's CDR3 is CSARDPSGGSYEQYF. Written as DNA, the CDR3 is TGCAGTGCTAGAGATCCCAGCGGAGGCTCCTACGAGCAGTACTTC.

At least ten counts were recorded for this clonotype. The chain joins TRBV5-8 to TRBJ2-5; D gene uncertain. The V and J ends lost 2 bases and 5 bases respectively, with 7 bases between them. CDR1 SGHTS and CDR2 YDEGEE come from the germline V gene. The CDR3 contains 12 residues. The CDR3: CASSLSSETQYF. In DNA, the CDR3 is TGTGCCAGCAGCTTATCCTCTGAGACCCAGTACTTC.

Comment on this clonotype: One junction end disagrees with the germline gene, perhaps due to a read error. The CDR3 reads CASNLRGGATNTQYF. The DNA for the CDR3 is TGTGCCAGCAACTTAAGGGGCGGGGCGACAAATACGCAGTATTTT. This chain joins TRBV11-2 and TRBJ2-3, with D possibly being TRBD2 (6 bases). The CDR3 loop spans 15 amino acids. The V gene's germline CDR1 is SGHAT and CDR2 FQNNGV.

This clonotype has a count of ten or more. This rearrangement joins TRBV2 to TRBJ1-4; 8 bases map to TRBD1. The junction had 12 bases not matched to a gene; V was cut back by 3 bases and J by 3 bases. Germline V gene lookup returns CDR1 SNHLY and CDR2 FYNNEI. CDR3 length equals 18 residues. The CDR3 here is CASSDEVTGGESNEKLFF. The CDR3 DNA sequence: TGTGCCAGCAGTGATGAAGTCACAGGGGGGGAATCTAATGAAAAACTGTTTTTT.

The DNA of the CDR3 is TGTGCCAGTCTGGGACTAGCGGGGGCACAAGAGACCCAGTACTTC. This codes for CASLGLAGAQETQYF. The gene calls are TRBV2 and TRBJ2-5; TRBD2 matches at 14 bases. Germline loops: CDR1 SNHLY, CDR2 FYNNEI. With 9 bases clipped from V and 2 bases from J, the junction kept 5 bases outside the gene matches. CDR3 length equals 15 residues.

The J gene is TRBJ1-2, the V gene TRBV20-1, with D perhaps TRBD1 (5 bases). The CDR3 has 14 residues. Germline V gene sequence: CDR1 DFQATT, CDR2 SNEGSKA (reference sequence). V was shortened by 4 bases and J by 8 bases, with 20 bases between the two germline ends. The CDR3 coding sequence is TGCAGTGCTACCTGGACTAGCGGGGCGGGGGGCTACACCTTC. Translation: CSATWTSGAGGYTF.

The chain has TRBV28 and TRBJ2-7; the match to TRBD1 covers 8 bases. The CDR3 covers 14 residues. The germline CDR1 and CDR2 sequences are MDHEN and SYDVKM. Losses at the gene ends were 8 bases for V and 2 bases for J; bases not matched to a gene: 8. The CDR3 loop reads CASQGDRLTYEQYF. The CDR3, as DNA: TGTGCCAGCCAGGGGGACAGGCTCACCTACGAGCAGTACTTC.

J is TRBJ2-1 and V is TRBV6-2 or TRBV6-3; no clear D. The V end lost 3 bases, the J end lost 15 bases, and 18 bases lay between the germline ends. The CDR3 has 13 amino acids. In germline, CDR1 is MNHEY, CDR2 SVGEGT. The CDR3 protein is CASSYTEANVLFF. As DNA, the CDR3 is TGTGCCAGCAGTTATACCGAAGCGAATGTGCTGTTCTTC.